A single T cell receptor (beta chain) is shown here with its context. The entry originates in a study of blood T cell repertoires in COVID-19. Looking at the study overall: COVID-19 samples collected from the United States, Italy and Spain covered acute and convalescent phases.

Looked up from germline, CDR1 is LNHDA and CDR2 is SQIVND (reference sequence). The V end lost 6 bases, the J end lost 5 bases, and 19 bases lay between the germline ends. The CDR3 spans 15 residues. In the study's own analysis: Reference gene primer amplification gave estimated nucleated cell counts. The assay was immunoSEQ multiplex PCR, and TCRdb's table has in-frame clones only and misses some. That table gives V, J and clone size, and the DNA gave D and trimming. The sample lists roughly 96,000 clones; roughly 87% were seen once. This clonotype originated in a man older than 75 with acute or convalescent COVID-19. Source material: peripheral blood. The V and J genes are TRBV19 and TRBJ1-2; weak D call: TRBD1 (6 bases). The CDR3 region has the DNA TGTGCCAGTAGGCAAGGCGGGGGCCAACGTTATGGCTACACCTTC. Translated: CASRQGGGQRYGYTF. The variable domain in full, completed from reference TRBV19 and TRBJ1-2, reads DGGITQSPKYLFRKEGQNVTLSCEQNLNHDAMYWYRQDPGQGLRLIYYSQIVNDFQKGDIAEGYSVSREKKESFPLTVTSAQKNPTAFYLCASRQGGGQRYGYTFGSGTRLTVV.